The text below deals with one T cell receptor (beta chain). A few counts support this clone. What antigen it recognizes has not been identified. Within one base of it there is no much larger clone, and no base qualities were kept. The immunoSEQ Assay was the method used to sequence TCRbeta CDR3 regions. After extraction, genomic DNA underwent amplification by bias-controlled multiplex PCR, followed by high-throughput sequencing. Processing in the source paper ran as follows. To quantify the absolute abundance of each unique TCRbeta CDR3 region, sequences were collapsed and filtered. Usable DNA was measured by amplifying reference genes present in all nucleated cells, and TCRbeta template counts were normalized to that usable DNA to estimate T cell fraction. Repertoire TCRs were annotated as SARS-CoV-2-specific by exact matching of V gene, CDR3 amino acid sequence and J gene to a known reactive TCR set. The reference SARS-CoV-2 TCR set was obtained from MIRA and was filtered for enrichment in COVID-19-positive ImmuneCODE repertoires, whereby public or cross-reactive TCRs were removed. Using the MIRA antigens, annotated TCRs were further analysed by specific ORF or by position within an ORF. Breadth was defined as annotated unique rearrangements over total unique productive rearrangements; depth was the summed frequency of those rearrangements. Group comparisons of TCR breadth used two-sided Wilcoxon rank-sum tests. TCRdb limited this immuneACCESS table to in-frame rearrangements with V and J called. A share of clones is missing; checked studies link under half to unresolved V genes, and the rest is unexplained. For V, J and clone size, that table is used; D and trimming come from the DNA. The sample table shows some 390,000 clones, and around 89% are seen once. The top ten clones comprise 1.9% of the sample.

This record belongs to a study of Ad26.COV2.S vaccination and SARS-CoV-2 variants (dated by TCRdb to the early 2020s). In the study overall: Vaccine-arm donors came from COV1001, a multicentre, randomized, double-blind, placebo-controlled phase I-IIa trial of Ad26.COV2.S in healthy adults. Ad26.COV2.S was given intramuscularly at 5x10^10 or 1x10^11 viral particles, as a single shot or as two shots 56 days apart. TCRbeta repertoire sequencing was used to assess the specificity and breadth of SARS-CoV-2-reactive T cell receptors after Ad26.COV2.S vaccination. The TCR-sequenced set comprised around 30 samples: some 20 Ad26.COV2.S vaccine recipients, 5 placebo recipients and 8 SARS-CoV-2 convalescent individuals. Participants in the trial were split at random into five groups of five each, receiving low-dose or high-dose Ad26.COV2.S once or twice, or else placebo on both occasions. Blinding of investigators to trial group allocation was maintained during experiments and outcome assessment. The full study reports these points: Compared with placebo recipients, Ad26.COV2.S recipients showed higher spike-specific TCR breadth (P = 0.0014). Comparable non-spike TCR breadth was observed between vaccine and placebo recipients, consistent with only spike being contained in the vaccine. The study was not powered for comparison of responses between vaccine doses or regimens. The authors noted that total T cell responses may have been underestimated by the TCR breadth and depth analyses. After vaccination, substantial breadth of spike-specific CD8+ and CD4+ T cell responses was reported.

From the cysteine through the phenylalanine, the CDR3 covers 15 amino acids. The only DNA kept is the CDR3, 45 bases in frame from the first base. Reading the germline V gene gives CDR1 SGHRS and CDR2 YFSETQ. V is pruned by 3 bases and J by 7 bases, leaving 10 bases of the junction without a gene match. Per the publication, the treatment or condition label means: roughly 19 received Ad26.COV2.S at low or high dose, single or two shots; several received placebo; per-sample allocation not given. For vaccine and placebo recipients, repertoires were sequenced using samples collected on day 63 after the first injection. Cohort 1b enrolled 20 to 30 adults aged 18-55 years at a single site in Boston, USA, between 29 July and 7 August 2020. Ad26.COV2.S was a replication-incompetent adenovirus type 26 vector expressing a prefusion-stabilized SARS-CoV-2 spike protein from the original Wuhan strain.

The sample here was peripheral blood, taken in a trial of Ad26.COV2.S vaccine versus placebo. The rearranged chain carries TRBV5-1 and TRBJ1-2; 9 bases in the junction line up with TRBD1. This TCR was recovered from a person between 18 and 65 years old who received the Ad26.COV2.S COVID-19 vaccine or a placebo. Read as DNA, the sequence is TGCGCCAGCAGCTCAGACGGACAGGGGTCTGCTGGCTACACCTTC. This translates into CASSSDGQGSAGYTF.